The T cell receptor beta chain under discussion was sequenced for a study of cytomegalovirus exposure and HLA in healthy donors. The CDR3 is made up of 16 amino acids. Losses at the gene ends were 4 bases for V and 4 bases for J; bases not matched to a gene: 10. Per the germline V gene, CDR1 is SGDLS and CDR2 is YYNGEE. Notes on the study in general: In a later analysis, V- and J-gene trimming of beta chains associated with a DCLRE1C missense variant, replicated independently. Researchers reported that a few CMV-associated chains were confirmed in vitro as CMV antigen-specific.

Use of 60 Vbeta and 13 Jbeta primers characterized the PCR. Method: immunoSEQ multiplex PCR; TCRdb's copy keeps in-frame clones and lacks some. The table records more than 85,000 clones, about 80% of them present only once. On this clone itself: Its antigen is currently unknown.

Sequenced: PBMCs. This chain uses TRBV9 with TRBJ1-5, with 8 bases identical to TRBD1. This sequence originates from a man aged 30-40 years in good health and CMV-seronegative. CDR3 protein: CASSPTGQGGNQPQHF. As DNA, the CDR3 is TGTGCCAGCAGCCCAACCGGACAGGGCGGTAATCAGCCCCAGCATTTT.